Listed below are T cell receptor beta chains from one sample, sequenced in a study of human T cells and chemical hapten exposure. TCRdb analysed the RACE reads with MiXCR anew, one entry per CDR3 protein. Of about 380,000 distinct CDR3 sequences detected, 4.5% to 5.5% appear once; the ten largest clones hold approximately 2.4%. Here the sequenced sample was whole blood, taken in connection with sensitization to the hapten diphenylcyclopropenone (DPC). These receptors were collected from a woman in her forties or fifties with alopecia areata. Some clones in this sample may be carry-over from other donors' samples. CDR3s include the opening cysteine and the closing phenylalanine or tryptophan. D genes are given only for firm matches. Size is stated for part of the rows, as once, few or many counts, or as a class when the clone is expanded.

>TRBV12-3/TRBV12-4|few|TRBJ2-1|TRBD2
CASLRAGGVYNEQFF
TGTGCCAGCCTTAGAGCGGGAGGGGTTTACAATGAGCAGTTCTTC
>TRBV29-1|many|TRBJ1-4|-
CSVDWGNEKLFF
TGCAGCGTTGATTGGGGTAATGAAAAACTGTTTTTT
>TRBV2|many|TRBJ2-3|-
CASSPGSRNTQYF
TGTGCCAGCTCTCCAGGGAGTCGAAATACGCAGTATTTT
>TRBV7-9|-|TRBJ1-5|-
CASSLAGLETQHF
TGTGCCAGCAGCTTGGCAGGCCTCGAGACCCAGCATTTT
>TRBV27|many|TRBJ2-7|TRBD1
CASRPSGGEQYF
TGTGCCAGCAGACCGTCAGGGGGCGAGCAGTACTTC
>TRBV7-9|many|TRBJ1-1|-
CASSSGSIAEAFF
TGTGCCAGCAGCTCCGGTAGTATCGCTGAAGCTTTCTTT
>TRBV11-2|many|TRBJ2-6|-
CASTSGSGANVLTF
TGTGCCAGCACCTCAGGCTCTGGGGCCAACGTCCTGACTTTC
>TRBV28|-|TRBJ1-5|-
CASSFPATREPQHF
TGTGCCAGCAGTTTCCCCGCGACGAGGGAGCCCCAGCATTTT
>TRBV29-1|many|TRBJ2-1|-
CSVEQGDSYNEQFF
TGCAGCGTCGAACAGGGAGACTCCTACAATGAGCAGTTCTTC
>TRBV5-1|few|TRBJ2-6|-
CASSLSGFEANVLTF
TGCGCCAGCAGCTTGTCAGGGTTCGAGGCCAACGTCCTGACTTTC
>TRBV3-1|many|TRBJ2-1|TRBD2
CASREGLAGVNEQFF
TGTGCCAGCAGAGAGGGACTAGCGGGAGTAAATGAGCAGTTCTTC
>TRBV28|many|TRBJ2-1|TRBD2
CASSPRTSGAGQFF
TGTGCCAGCAGTCCTCGGACTAGCGGGGCGGGGCAGTTCTTC
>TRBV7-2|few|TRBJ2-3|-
CASSLAVGQYF
TGTGCCAGCAGCTTAGCGGTCGGGCAGTATTTT
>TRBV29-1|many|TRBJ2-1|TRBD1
CSARTGGVYEQFF
TGCAGCGCGAGGACAGGGGGTGTCTATGAGCAGTTCTTC
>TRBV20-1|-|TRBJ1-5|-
CSARDGYNQPQHF
TGCAGTGCTCGGGACGGCTACAATCAGCCCCAGCATTTT
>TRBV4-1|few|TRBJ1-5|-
CASSQGGGRNQPQHF
TGCGCCAGCAGCCAGGGCGGGGGCCGCAATCAGCCCCAGCATTTT
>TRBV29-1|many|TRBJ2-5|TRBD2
CSVGLAGPQETQYF
TGCAGCGTTGGACTAGCGGGACCACAAGAGACCCAGTACTTC
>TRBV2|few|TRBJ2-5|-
CASLGGVRETQYF
TGTGCCAGCCTGGGAGGAGTCCGAGAGACCCAGTACTTC
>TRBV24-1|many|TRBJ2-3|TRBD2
CATSDFGTRLDTQYF
TGTGCCACCAGTGATTTTGGGACTAGATTAGATACGCAGTATTTT
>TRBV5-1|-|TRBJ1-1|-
CASSLEPGFMNTEAFF
TGCGCCAGCAGCTTGGAACCGGGCTTCATGAACACTGAAGCTTTCTTT
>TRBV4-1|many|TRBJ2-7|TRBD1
CASSHWDRDSGEQYF
TGCGCCAGCAGCCATTGGGACAGGGATAGTGGCGAGCAGTACTTC
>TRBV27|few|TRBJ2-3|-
CASSLIWADTQYF
TGTGCCAGCAGTTTAATATGGGCAGATACGCAGTATTTT
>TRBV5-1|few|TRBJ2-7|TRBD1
CASSLVVTGPYEQYF
TGCGCCAGCAGCTTGGTCGTGACAGGGCCCTACGAGCAGTACTTC
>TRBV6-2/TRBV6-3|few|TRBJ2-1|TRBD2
CASKGTSGAYNEQFF
TGTGCCAGCAAGGGGACTAGCGGGGCGTACAATGAGCAGTTCTTC
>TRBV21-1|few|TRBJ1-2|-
CASSKELPPANYGYTF
TGTGCCAGCAGCAAAGAACTCCCCCCAGCTAACTATGGCTACACCTTC
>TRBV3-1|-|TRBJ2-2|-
CASSQPTDYTGELFF
TGTGCCAGCAGCCAACCGACAGATTACACCGGGGAGCTGTTTTTT
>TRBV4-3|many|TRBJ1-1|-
CASSQGLGPRSEAFF
TGCGCCAGCAGCCAAGGTTTAGGGCCTAGGAGTGAAGCTTTCTTT
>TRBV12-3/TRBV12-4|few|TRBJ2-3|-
CASSMSGDTQYF
TGTGCCAGCTCCATGAGCGGAGATACGCAGTATTTT
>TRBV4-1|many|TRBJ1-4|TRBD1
CASTRPGGAQVNEKLFF
TGCGCCAGCACCCGTCCAGGGGGCGCCCAGGTGAATGAAAAACTGTTTTTT
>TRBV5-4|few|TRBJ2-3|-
CASSFLLRPDTQYF
TGTGCCAGCAGCTTTCTACTACGGCCAGATACGCAGTATTTT
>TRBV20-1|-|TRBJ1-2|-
CSARHLDNYDYTF
TGCAGTGCTAGGCACCTTGACAACTACGACTACACCTTC
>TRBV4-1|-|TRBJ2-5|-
CASSQGVGTQYF
TGCGCCAGCAGCCAGGGAGTGGGGACCCAGTACTTC
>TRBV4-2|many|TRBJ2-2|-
CASSQDNWESAGELFF
TGTGCCAGCAGCCAAGATAACTGGGAATCGGCCGGGGAGCTGTTTTTT
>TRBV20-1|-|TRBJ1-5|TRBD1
CSAEDRLSNQPQHF
TGCAGTGCTGAGGACAGGCTTAGCAATCAGCCCCAGCATTTT
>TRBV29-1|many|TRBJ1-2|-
CSVPGPFEDGYTF
TGCAGCGTACCGGGTCCCTTTGAGGATGGCTACACCTTC
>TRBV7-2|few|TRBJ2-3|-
CASSLVVTPPTDTQYF
TGTGCCAGCAGCTTAGTCGTGACTCCCCCCACAGATACGCAGTATTTT
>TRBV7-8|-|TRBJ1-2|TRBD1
CASSLSTSGGRGYTF
TGTGCCAGCAGCTTGTCCACCTCAGGGGGCAGGGGCTACACCTTC
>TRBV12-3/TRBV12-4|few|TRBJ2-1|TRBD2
CASTRVTSGSSAYNEQFF
TGTGCCAGCACGAGAGTCACTAGCGGGAGTAGCGCCTACAATGAGCAGTTCTTC
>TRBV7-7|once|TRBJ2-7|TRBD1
CASITDRGDEQYF
TGTGCCAGCATCACCGACAGGGGCGACGAGCAGTACTTC
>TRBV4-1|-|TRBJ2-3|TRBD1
CASSHGQGLDGTDTQYF
TGCGCCAGCAGCCACGGACAGGGTTTAGACGGCACAGATACGCAGTATTTT
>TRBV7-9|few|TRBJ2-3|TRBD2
CASLAGGSDTQYF
TGTGCCAGTCTAGCGGGGGGCTCAGATACGCAGTATTTT
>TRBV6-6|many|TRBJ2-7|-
CASSSPTVGVSYEQYF
TGTGCCAGCAGTTCCCCGACAGTCGGAGTTTCCTACGAGCAGTACTTC
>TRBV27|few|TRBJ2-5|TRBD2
CASESLAGRGTQYF
TGTGCCAGCGAGTCCCTAGCGGGACGGGGGACCCAGTACTTC
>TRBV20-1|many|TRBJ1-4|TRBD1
CSASQGAEKLFF
TGCAGTGCTAGTCAGGGGGCTGAAAAACTGTTTTTT